The 6 T cell receptor beta chains below come from one sample, sequenced in a study of spatial heterogeneity in lung cancer. The time point here: sample taken at primary tumor resection. Sequencing covered unsorted whole RNA taken from tumor, nontumor lung or frozen PBMC. Via MiXCR, TCRdb re-called the 5' RACE reads, giving one row per CDR3 protein. The repertoire holds tens of thousands of distinct CDR3 sequences, about 12% seen once, with about 38% in the top ten. The sample here was PBMCs, taken at surgery. These receptors were collected from a male donor with early-stage non-small cell lung cancer.

This clonotype was counted a few times. The chain couples TRBV11-2 to TRBJ1-1; a possible D gene is TRBD1 (5 bases). CDR1 and CDR2 (germline): SGHAT, FQNNGV. Trimming shortened V by 6 bases and J by 3 bases, and 14 bases separated the two germline ends. The CDR3 has 14 residues. The CDR3 protein is CASSLLPGDTEAFF. The CDR3 DNA reads as TGTGCCAGCAGTCTCCTCCCGGGGGACACTGAAGCTTTCTTT.

This clonotype was seen a few times. The gene calls are TRBV24-1 and TRBJ2-1; TRBD2 matches at 9 bases. CDR1 is KGHDR and CDR2 is SFDVKD in the germline V gene. The CDR3 is 16 amino acids. The junction had 8 bases not matched to a gene; V was cut back by 4 bases and J by 5 bases. CDR3 bases: TGTGCCACCAGTGACGCGGGGGGGTCTAACGACAATGAGCAGTTCTTC. Amino acid sequence: CATSDAGGSNDNEQFF.

This chain connects TRBV11-2 to TRBJ2-7; D is possibly TRBD2 (5 bases). Per germline, CDR1 SGHAT and CDR2 FQNNGV. V was clipped by 1 base and J by 6 bases, with 16 bases between them. This CDR3 is built from 15 residues. This CDR3 is CASSLARGPPGEQYF. The CDR3 region has the DNA TGTGCCAGCAGCTTAGCTCGCGGGCCCCCTGGCGAGCAGTACTTC.

The chain is built from TRBV6-5 and TRBJ2-2, with TRBD2 matching 10 bases. Germline values: CDR1 MNHEY, CDR2 SVGAGI. V shed 6 bases, J shed 3 bases, and the junction held 7 bases outside the gene matches. The CDR3 has 16 residues. The CDR3 DNA is TGTGCCAGCAGAAATAGCGGGGGGATGTACACCGGGGAGCTGTTTTTT. It codes for CASRNSGGMYTGELFF.

CDR3 DNA sequence: TGTGCCAGCAGTCCGGAGGGACTATCCCACAATGAGCAGTTCTTC. This gives the protein CASSPEGLSHNEQFF. The V gene is TRBV27, the J gene TRBJ2-1; 7 positions match TRBD2. The CDR3 runs 15 residues. The germline V gene has CDR1 MNHEY and CDR2 SMNVEV (reference sequence). V was clipped by 5 bases and J by 5 bases; unmatched bases: 9.

There are a few counts of this clonotype. The chain recombines TRBV28 with TRBJ2-7; 8 bases are a match to TRBD2. The CDR3 consists of 14 residues. V dropped 2 bases and J dropped 1; count of bases not matched to a gene: 1. The germline V gene has CDR1 MDHEN and CDR2 SYDVKM. CDR3 in amino acids: CASSLPGGSYEQYF. The CDR3 DNA sequence: TGTGCCAGCAGTTTACCGGGGGGGTCCTACGAGCAGTACTTC.